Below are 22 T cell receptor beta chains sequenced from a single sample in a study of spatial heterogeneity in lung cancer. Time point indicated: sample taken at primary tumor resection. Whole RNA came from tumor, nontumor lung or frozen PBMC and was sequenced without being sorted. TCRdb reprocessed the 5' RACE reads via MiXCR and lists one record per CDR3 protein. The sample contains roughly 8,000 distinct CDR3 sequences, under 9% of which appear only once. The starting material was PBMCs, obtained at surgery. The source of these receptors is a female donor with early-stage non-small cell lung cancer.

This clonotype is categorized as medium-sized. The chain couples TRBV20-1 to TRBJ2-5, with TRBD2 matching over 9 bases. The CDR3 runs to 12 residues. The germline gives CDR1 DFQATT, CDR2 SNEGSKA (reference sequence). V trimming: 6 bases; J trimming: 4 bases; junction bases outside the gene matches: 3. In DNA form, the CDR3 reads TGCAGTGCAAGGACTAGCGCAGAGACCCAGTACTTC. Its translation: CSARTSAETQYF.

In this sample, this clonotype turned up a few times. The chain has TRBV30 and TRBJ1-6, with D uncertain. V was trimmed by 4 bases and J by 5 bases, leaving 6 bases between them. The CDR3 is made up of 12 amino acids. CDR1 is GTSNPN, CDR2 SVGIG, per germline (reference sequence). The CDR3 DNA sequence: TGTGCCTGGACTCTTAATAATTCACCCCTCCACTTT. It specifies CAWTLNNSPLHF.

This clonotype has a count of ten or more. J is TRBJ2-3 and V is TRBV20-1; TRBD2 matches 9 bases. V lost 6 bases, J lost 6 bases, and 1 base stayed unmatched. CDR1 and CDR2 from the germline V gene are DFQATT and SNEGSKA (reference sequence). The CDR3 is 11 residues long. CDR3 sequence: CSAGLADTQYF. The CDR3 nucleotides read TGCAGTGCCGGACTAGCGGATACGCAGTATTTT.

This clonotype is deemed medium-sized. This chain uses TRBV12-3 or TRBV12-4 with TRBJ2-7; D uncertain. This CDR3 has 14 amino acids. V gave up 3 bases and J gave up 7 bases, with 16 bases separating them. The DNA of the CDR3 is TGTGCCAGCAGTTTGGTCCTAGGGAAGGTAGAGCAGTACTTC. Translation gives CASSLVLGKVEQYF.

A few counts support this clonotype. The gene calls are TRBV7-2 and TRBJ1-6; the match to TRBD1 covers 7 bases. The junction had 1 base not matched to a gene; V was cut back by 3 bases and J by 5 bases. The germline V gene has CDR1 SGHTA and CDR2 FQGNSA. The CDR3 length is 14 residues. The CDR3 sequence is CASSFGTDNSPLHF. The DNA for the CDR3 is TGTGCCAGCAGCTTCGGGACAGATAATTCACCCCTCCACTTT.

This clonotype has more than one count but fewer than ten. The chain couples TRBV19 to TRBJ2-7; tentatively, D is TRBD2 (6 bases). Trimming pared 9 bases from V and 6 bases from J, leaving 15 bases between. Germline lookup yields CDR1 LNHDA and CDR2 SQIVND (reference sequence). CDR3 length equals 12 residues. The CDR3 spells CASGRGVSEQYF. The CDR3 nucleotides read TGTGCCAGCGGGAGAGGTGTGAGCGAGCAGTACTTC.

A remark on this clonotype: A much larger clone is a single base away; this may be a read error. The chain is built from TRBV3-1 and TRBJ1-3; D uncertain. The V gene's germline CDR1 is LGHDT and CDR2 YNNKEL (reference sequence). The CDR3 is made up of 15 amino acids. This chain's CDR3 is CTSSQTGRSGNTIYF. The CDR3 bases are TGTACCAGCAGCCAGACCGGTAGATCTGGAAACACCATATATTTT.

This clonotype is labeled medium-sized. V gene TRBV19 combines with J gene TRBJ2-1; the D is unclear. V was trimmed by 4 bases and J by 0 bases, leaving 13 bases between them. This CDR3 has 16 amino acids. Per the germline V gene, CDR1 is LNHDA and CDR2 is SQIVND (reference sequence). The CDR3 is CASSKDGAGSYNEQFF. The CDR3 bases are TGTGCCAGTAGTAAGGACGGCGCAGGCTCCTACAATGAGCAGTTCTTC.

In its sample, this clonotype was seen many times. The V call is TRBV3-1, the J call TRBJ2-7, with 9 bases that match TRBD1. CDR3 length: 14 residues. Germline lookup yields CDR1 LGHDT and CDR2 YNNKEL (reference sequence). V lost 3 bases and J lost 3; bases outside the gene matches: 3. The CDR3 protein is CASSQPGQGYEQYF. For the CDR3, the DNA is TGTGCCAGCAGCCAGCCGGGACAGGGCTACGAGCAGTACTTC.

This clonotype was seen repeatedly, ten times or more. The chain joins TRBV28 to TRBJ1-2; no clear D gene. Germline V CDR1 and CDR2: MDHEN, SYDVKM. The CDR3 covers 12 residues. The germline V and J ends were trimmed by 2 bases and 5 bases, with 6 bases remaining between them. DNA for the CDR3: TGTGCCAGCAGTTTACCGCAGTATGGCTACACCTTC. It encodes CASSLPQYGYTF.

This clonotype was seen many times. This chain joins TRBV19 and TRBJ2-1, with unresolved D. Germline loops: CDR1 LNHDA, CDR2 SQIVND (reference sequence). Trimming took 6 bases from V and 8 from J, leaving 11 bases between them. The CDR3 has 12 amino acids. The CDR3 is CASRRRVDEQFF. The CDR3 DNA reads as TGTGCCAGTAGGAGACGGGTAGATGAGCAGTTCTTC.

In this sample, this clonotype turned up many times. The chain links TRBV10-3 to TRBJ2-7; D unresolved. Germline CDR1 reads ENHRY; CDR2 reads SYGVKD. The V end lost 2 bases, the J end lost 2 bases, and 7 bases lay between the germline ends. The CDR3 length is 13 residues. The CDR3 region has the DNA TGTGCCATCAGTGAGAGGCAGCCCTACGAGCAGTACTTC. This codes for CAISERQPYEQYF.

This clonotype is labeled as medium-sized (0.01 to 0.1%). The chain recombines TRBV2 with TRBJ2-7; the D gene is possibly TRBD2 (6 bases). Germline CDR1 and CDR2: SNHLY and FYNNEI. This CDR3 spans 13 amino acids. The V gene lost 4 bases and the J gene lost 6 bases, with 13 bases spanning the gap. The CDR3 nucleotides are TGTGCCAGCAGTGTTTCACTAGCCGGCGAGCAGTACTTC. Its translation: CASSVSLAGEQYF.

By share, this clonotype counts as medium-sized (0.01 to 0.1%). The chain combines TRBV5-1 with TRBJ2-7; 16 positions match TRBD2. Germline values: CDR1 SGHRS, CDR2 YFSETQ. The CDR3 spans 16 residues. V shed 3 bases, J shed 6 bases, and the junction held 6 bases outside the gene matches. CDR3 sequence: CASSSGTSGRALEQYF. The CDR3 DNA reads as TGCGCCAGCAGCTCGGGGACTAGCGGGAGGGCCCTCGAGCAGTACTTC.

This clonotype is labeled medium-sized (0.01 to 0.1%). CDR3 nucleotide sequence: TGCGCCAGCAGCTCCGAGATGAACACTGAAGCTTTCTTT. Its protein is CASSSEMNTEAFF. The chain employs TRBV5-1 and TRBJ1-1, with D unclear. Per the germline V gene, CDR1 is SGHRS and CDR2 is YFSETQ. The CDR3 has 13 residues. V lost 3 bases, J lost 0 bases, and 6 bases lay in between. The whole variable domain, filled in from reference TRBV5-1 and TRBJ1-1, reads KAGVTQTPRYLIKTRGQQVTLSCSPISGHRSVSWYQQTPGQGLQFLFEYFSETQRNKGNFPGRFSGRQFSNSRSEMNVSTLELGDSALYLCASSSEMNTEAFFGQGTRLTVV.

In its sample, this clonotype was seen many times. In nucleotides, the CDR3 is TGTGCCAGCAGCCCTGGCTGGACAGACTACTACAATGAGCAGTTCTTC. Its protein is CASSPGWTDYYNEQFF. The chain carries TRBV5-5 and TRBJ2-1; the D gene is possibly TRBD1 (6 bases). CDR1 is SGHKS and CDR2 is YYEKEE in the germline V gene (reference sequence). The V and J ends lost 4 bases and 3 bases respectively, with 17 bases between them. CDR3 size: 16 residues.

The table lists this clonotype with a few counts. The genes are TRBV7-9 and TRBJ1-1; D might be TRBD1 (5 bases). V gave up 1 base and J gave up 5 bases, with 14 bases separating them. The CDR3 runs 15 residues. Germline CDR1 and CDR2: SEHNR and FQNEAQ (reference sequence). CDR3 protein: CASSLGAGPGTEAFF. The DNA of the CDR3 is TGTGCCAGCAGCTTAGGAGCGGGGCCGGGGACTGAAGCTTTCTTT.

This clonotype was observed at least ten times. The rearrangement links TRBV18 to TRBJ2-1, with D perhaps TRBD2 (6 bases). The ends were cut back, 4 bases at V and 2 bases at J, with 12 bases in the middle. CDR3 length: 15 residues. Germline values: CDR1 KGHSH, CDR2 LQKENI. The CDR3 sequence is CASSLGGRAYNEQFF. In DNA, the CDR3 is TGTGCCAGCTCACTGGGAGGTCGGGCCTACAATGAGCAGTTCTTC.

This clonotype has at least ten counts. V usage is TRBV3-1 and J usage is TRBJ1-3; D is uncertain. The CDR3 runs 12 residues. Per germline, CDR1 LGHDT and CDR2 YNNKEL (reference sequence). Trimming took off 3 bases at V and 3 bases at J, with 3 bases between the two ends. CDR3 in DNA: TGTGCCAGCAGCCAGGATGGAAACACCATATATTTT. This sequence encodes CASSQDGNTIYF.

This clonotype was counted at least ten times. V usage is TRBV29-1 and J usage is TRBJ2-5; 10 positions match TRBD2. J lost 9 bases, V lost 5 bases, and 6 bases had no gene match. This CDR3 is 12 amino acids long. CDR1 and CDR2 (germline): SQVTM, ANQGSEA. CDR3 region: CSVSGGAGPQYF. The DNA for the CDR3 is TGCAGCGTTAGCGGGGGGGCCGGGCCCCAGTACTTC.

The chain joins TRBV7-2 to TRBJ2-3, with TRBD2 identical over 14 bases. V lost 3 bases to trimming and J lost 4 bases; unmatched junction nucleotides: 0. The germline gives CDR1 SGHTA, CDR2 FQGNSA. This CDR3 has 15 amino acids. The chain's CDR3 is CASSLGLAGADTQYF. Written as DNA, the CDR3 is TGTGCCAGCAGCTTGGGACTAGCGGGAGCAGATACGCAGTATTTT.

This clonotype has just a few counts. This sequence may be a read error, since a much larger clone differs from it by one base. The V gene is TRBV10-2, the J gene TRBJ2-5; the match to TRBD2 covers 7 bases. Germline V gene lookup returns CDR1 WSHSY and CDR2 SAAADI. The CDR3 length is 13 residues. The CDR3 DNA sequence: TGCACCAGCAGCGGGACCCAAGCGGAGACCCAGTACTTC. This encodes CTSSGTQAETQYF.